These T cell receptor beta chains were read from a single sample in a study of T-cell memory formation after mild COVID-19. TCRdb ran MiXCR on the 5' RACE reads and lists one entry per CDR3 protein. The sample consists of approximately 89,000 distinct CDR3 sequences, around 13% of them appearing once. The sample comprised PBMCs or a T cell subset sorted from them (not recorded which). These TCRs come from a man aged 18 to 30 who had mild COVID-19 (a few samples of this study predate the infection). Cell type and time point are not known. Both conserved end residues are part of each CDR3. The D gene is left open where the match is weak. Only part of the rows carry a size: once, few, many, or a class if the clone is expanded.

v_call	j_call	d_call	clone_size	cdr3_nt	cdr3_aa
TRBV4-2	TRBJ1-4	.	few	TGTGCCAGCAGCCAAGGGTTTCTCGCAACTAATGAAAAACTGTTTTTT	CASSQGFLATNEKLFF
TRBV7-8	TRBJ2-3	TRBD2	few	TGTGCCAGCAGCGACACTAGCGGGGGGACAGATACGCAGTATTTT	CASSDTSGGTDTQYF
TRBV4-1	TRBJ1-5	TRBD1	many	TGCGCCAGCAGCCTAGGACAGGGATCGGGTCAGCCCCAGCATTTT	CASSLGQGSGQPQHF
TRBV4-1	TRBJ2-1	.	many	TGCGCCAGCAGCCAAGATCTGGGGCGACCCTCCTACAATGAGCAGTTCTTC	CASSQDLGRPSYNEQFF
TRBV12-3/TRBV12-4	TRBJ2-5	.	.	TGTGCCAGCAGTGAAGCTATTGGGGGGCGTCAAGAGACCCAGTACTTC	CASSEAIGGRQETQYF
TRBV30	TRBJ1-1	.	.	TGTGCCTGGGGTCGGGACGCGAACACTGAAGCTTTCTTT	CAWGRDANTEAFF
TRBV7-9	TRBJ2-1	.	.	TGTGCCAGCAGCTTAGTATCGCGGGCCCTGCCCGCGAGCTCCTACAATGAGCAGTTCTTC	CASSLVSRALPASSYNEQFF
TRBV7-2	TRBJ1-5	TRBD1	.	TGTGCCAGCAGCTTAGCCGGGACAGGGAATCAGCCCCAGCATTTT	CASSLAGTGNQPQHF
TRBV6-5	TRBJ1-3	.	.	TGTGCCAGCAGTTCAGGGTACGGAAACACCATATATTTT	CASSSGYGNTIYF
TRBV7-2	TRBJ2-5	TRBD2	.	TGTGCCAGCAGCACCCGCGGGGGGGGCTACCAAGAGACCCAGTACTTC	CASSTRGGGYQETQYF
TRBV7-9	TRBJ2-1	TRBD2	.	TGTGCCAGCAGCTTAGTCGGGACTAGGAACACCCCCCCCAATGAGCAGTTCTTC	CASSLVGTRNTPPNEQFF
TRBV3-1	TRBJ2-3	TRBD2	.	TGTGCCAGCAGCCGTGCGGGGGGGTTTTCTTTCGCAGATACGCAGTATTTT	CASSRAGGFSFADTQYF
TRBV6-2/TRBV6-3	TRBJ1-2	TRBD1	.	TGTGCCAGCAGAATACTCCGGGACAGCAAATCCCCTAACTATGGCTACACCTTC	CASRILRDSKSPNYGYTF
TRBV4-1	TRBJ1-1	.	.	TGCGCCAGCAGCCAAGCCAGATATATCCCTGAAGCTTTCTTT	CASSQARYIPEAFF
TRBV19	TRBJ2-1	.	.	TGTGCCAGTAGTGCACTGGGGGTGGCCCACAATGAGCAGTTCTTC	CASSALGVAHNEQFF
TRBV12-3/TRBV12-4	TRBJ2-2	.	few	TGTGCCAGCAGTTTTAAAGGGATCGGGGAGCTGTTTTTT	CASSFKGIGELFF
TRBV11-3	TRBJ2-5	.	few	TGTGCCAGCAGCTTAGGGGGGGTGCCGCAAGAGACCCAGTACTTC	CASSLGGVPQETQYF
TRBV20-1	TRBJ2-3	TRBD2	few	TGCAGTGCTCCCCTGGGACTAGCGTTAGATACGCAGTATTTT	CSAPLGLALDTQYF
TRBV27	TRBJ1-5	.	many	TGTGCCAGCTGTATGGGCAGCAATCAGCCCCAGCATTTT	CASCMGSNQPQHF
TRBV3-1	TRBJ1-2	TRBD1	.	TGTGCCAGCAGCGCCCGACAGGGTTTTAGAAATGGCTACACCTTC	CASSARQGFRNGYTF
TRBV12-3/TRBV12-4	TRBJ2-1	TRBD2	.	TGTGCCAGTATAGCGGGGGACCCCAATGAGCAGTTCTTC	CASIAGDPNEQFF
TRBV28	TRBJ2-1	.	.	TGTGCCAGCAGTTTGGGTCAGGGGCCTGTCGATGAGCAGTTCTTC	CASSLGQGPVDEQFF
TRBV7-9	TRBJ1-2	.	few	TGTGCCAGCAGCGGAGGGGACTATGGCTACACCTTC	CASSGGDYGYTF
TRBV5-1	TRBJ2-5	.	few	TGCGCCAGCAGCTTTCAGGACAACTACCAAGAGACCCAGTACTTC	CASSFQDNYQETQYF
TRBV7-9	TRBJ2-2	TRBD2	few	TGTGCCAGCAGCTTTAGGGCGGGGGCGAACACCGGGGAGCTGTTTTTT	CASSFRAGANTGELFF
TRBV29-1	TRBJ1-1	.	.	TGCAGCGTACCGGGATACCCTGAAGCTTTCTTT	CSVPGYPEAFF
TRBV29-1	TRBJ2-1	TRBD2	.	TGCAGCGTGGGGACTAGCGGATTCTACAATGAGCAGTTCTTC	CSVGTSGFYNEQFF
TRBV7-3	TRBJ2-5	TRBD2	.	TGTGCCAGCAGCTTCGTAGCGGGGGGGCTCGAGACCCAGTACTTC	CASSFVAGGLETQYF
TRBV7-6	TRBJ2-5	.	many	TGTGCCAGCAGCTTAGATCCCGTTGTAAGGGATCCCCAGTACTTC	CASSLDPVVRDPQYF
TRBV4-1	TRBJ2-3	TRBD1	few	TGCGCCAGCAGCCGAACGGACAGGGCGGATACGCAGTATTTT	CASSRTDRADTQYF
TRBV28	TRBJ2-5	.	.	TGTGCCAGCAGTTTGGCCGCAGTTTATCGTCAAGAGACCCAGTACTTC	CASSLAAVYRQETQYF
TRBV7-9	TRBJ1-1	TRBD1	.	TGTGCCAGCAGCCCCCCGGACAGGGCGAACACTGAAGCTTTCTTT	CASSPPDRANTEAFF
TRBV5-1	TRBJ1-1	.	.	TGCGCCAGCAGCTTGCCAGCGAACACTGAAGCTTTCTTT	CASSLPANTEAFF
TRBV4-3	TRBJ2-7	TRBD1	many	TGCGCCAGCAGCCAAGGGGACAGGGGCCACGAGCAGTACTTC	CASSQGDRGHEQYF
TRBV19	TRBJ1-1	.	.	TGTGCCAGTAGCGACTGGCGGGCTGAAGCTTTCTTT	CASSDWRAEAFF
TRBV9	TRBJ2-5	.	.	TGTGCCAGCAGCGCTCGAGGACTCAAGGAAGAGACCCAGTACTTC	CASSARGLKEETQYF
TRBV4-1	TRBJ2-3	TRBD2	.	TGCGCCAGCAGCCAAGATCCGAGCGGGACGTGGTATACGCAGTATTTT	CASSQDPSGTWYTQYF
TRBV7-9	TRBJ2-3	TRBD1	.	TGTGCCAGCAGCCGGACAGGAACAGATACGCAGTATTTT	CASSRTGTDTQYF
TRBV7-6	TRBJ1-3	.	.	TGTGCCAGCAGTTCGCTCCGGACGGGCGACTCTGGAAACACCATATATTTT	CASSSLRTGDSGNTIYF